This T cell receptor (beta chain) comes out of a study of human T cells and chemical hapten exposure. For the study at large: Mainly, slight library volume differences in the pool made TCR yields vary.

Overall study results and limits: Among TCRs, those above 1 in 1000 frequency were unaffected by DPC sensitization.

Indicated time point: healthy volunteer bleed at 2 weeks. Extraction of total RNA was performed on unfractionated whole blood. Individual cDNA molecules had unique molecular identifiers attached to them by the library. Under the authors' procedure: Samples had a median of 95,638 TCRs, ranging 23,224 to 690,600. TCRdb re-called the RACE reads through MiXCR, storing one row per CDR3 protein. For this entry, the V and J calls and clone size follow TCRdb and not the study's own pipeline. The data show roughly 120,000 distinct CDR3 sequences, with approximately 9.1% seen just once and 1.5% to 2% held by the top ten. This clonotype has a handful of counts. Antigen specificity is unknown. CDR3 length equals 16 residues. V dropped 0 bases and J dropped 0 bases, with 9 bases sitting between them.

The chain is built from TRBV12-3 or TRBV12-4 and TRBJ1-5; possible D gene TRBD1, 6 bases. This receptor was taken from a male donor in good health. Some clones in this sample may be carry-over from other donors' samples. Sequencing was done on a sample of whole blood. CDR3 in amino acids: CASSLASGASNQPQHF. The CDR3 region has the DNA TGTGCCAGCAGTTTAGCGTCAGGGGCTAGCAATCAGCCCCAGCATTTT.